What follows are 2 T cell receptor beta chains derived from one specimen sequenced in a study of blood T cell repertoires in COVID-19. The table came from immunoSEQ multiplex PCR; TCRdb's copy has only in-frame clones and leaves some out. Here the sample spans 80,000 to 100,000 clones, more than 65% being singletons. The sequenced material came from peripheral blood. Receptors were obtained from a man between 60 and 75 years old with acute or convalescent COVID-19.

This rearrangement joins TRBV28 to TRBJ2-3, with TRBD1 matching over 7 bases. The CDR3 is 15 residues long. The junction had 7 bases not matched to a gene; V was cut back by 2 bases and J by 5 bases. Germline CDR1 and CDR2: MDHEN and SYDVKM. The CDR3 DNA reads TGTGCCAGCAGTTTACGCTCCCGGACAGGAGATACGCAGTATTTT. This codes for CASSLRSRTGDTQYF.

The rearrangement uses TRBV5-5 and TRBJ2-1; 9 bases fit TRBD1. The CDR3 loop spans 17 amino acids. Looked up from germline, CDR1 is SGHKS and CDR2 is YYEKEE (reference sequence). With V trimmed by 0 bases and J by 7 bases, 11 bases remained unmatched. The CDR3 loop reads CASSLALLYRGPNEQFF. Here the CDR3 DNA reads TGTGCCAGCAGCTTGGCCTTGCTGTACAGGGGGCCAAATGAGCAGTTCTTC. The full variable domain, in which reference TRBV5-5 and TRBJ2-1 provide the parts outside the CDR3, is DAGVTQSPTHLIKTRGQQVTLRCSPISGHKSVSWYQQVLGQGPQFIFQYYEKEERGRGNFPDRFSARQFPNYSSELNVNALLLGDSALYLCASSLALLYRGPNEQFFGPGTRLTVL.